What follows describes a single TCR beta chain. As yet, its antigen is unknown. The data stem from a study of OX40 agonist ivuxolimab in advanced cancers. Looking at the study overall: The study gave patients intravenous ivuxolimab at 0.01 to 10 mg/kg every 2 weeks. Previous treatment with anti-PD-1, anti-PD-L1 or anti-CTLA-4 therapy was allowed; about 40% had received some. Overall study results and limits: Both blood CD4+ and CD8+ T cells showed clonal growth by week 6 at 0.1 to 3.0 mg/kg. Averaging showed that CD8+ T cells had more expanded clones than CD4+ did.

This CDR3 is built from 15 residues. V lost 4 bases and J 1 base, leaving 11 bases between the germline ends. In germline, CDR1 is SEHNR, CDR2 FQNEAQ (reference sequence). Here immunoSEQ multiplex PCR was the method, and the copy in TCRdb shows in-frame clones only, minus some. The sample has 20,000 to 25,000 clones, 83% seen once; the top ten hold about 8.1%. This sample comprised CD4+ or CD8+ T cells sorted from blood, obtained in a trial of the OX40 agonist ivuxolimab. The TCR sequence derives from an adult with an advanced solid tumor such as melanoma, head and neck, liver or kidney cancer. The rearrangement joins TRBV7-9 to TRBJ1-3; D ambiguous. The CDR3 DNA follows: TGTGCCAGCAGCTCTCCTCTTATATCTGGAAACACCATATATTTT. The encoded protein is CASSSPLISGNTIYF.